This TCR beta chain was recovered during a study of shared clonotypes between healthy human individuals. Naive CD8 isolation took CD45RO-negative cells positively selected for CCR7 and excluded terminally differentiated effector memory CD45RA+ cells. Findings of the study overall: Among non-shared clonotypes, generation probabilities were lower than among those shared by all four donors. Of the naive CD4 clonotypes, around 4.8% were shared across a handful of donors. Among donors, the sharing of clonotypes was expected to be influenced by sequencing depth.

The test was conducted at deep level. Clones were read by immunoSEQ multiplex PCR, and TCRdb kept only the in-frame ones, dropping some. The sample holds more than 2 million clones, around 96% seen once. To note about this clone: Antigen: not known.

Germline CDR1 is MNHEY and CDR2 is SMNVEV (reference sequence). The CDR3 is made up of 16 amino acids. Trimming cost V 3 bases and J 0 bases, with 15 bases left between them. The sequence came from a man aged 18 to 35 in good health. The chain joins TRBV27 to TRBJ2-7, with D perhaps TRBD2 (6 bases). The sequencing input was naive CD8+ T cells sorted from blood. Here the CDR3 reads CASSFIGGLSSYEQYF. CDR3 DNA sequence: TGTGCCAGCAGTTTTATTGGGGGGTTAAGCTCCTACGAGCAGTACTTC.